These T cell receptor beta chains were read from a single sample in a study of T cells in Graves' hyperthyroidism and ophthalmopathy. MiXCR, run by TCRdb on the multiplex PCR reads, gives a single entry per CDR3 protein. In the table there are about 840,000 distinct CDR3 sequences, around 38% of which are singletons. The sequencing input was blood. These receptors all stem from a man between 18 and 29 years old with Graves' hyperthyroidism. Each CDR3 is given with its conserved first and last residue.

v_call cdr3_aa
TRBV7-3 CASSLFMRREAFF
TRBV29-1 CSTNRGWGTEAFF
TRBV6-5 CASSPHRDGEAFF
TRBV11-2 CASSLEPEAPLHF
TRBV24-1 CATSTRFTGELFF
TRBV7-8 CASSSRGGFTNYGYTF
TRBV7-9 CASCGLDQPQHF
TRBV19 CASSIRHYNQPQHF
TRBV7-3 CASSLKTGVPHEQYF
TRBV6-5 CASSYSPRGVETQYF
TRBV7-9 CASSATGLAEEKLFF
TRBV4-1 CASSQVVFSNQPQHF
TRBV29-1 CSSGTWGETQYF
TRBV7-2 CASSQEGTGNYEQYF
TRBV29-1 CSLGTATEAFF
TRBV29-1 CSVLSAANEKLFF
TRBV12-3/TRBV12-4 CASSGLAFTGELFF
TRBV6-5 CASSYTQSYEQYF
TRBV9 CASSVEPAAYEQYF
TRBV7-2 CASSSLDRGALYEQYF
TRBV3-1 CASSQDLTAPVNYGYTF
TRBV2 CASSFPLTDFNTEAFF
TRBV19 CASSWEEANQPQHF
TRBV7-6 CASSLGHLIRMRGYF
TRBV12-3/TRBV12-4 CASSPSGYTNEKLFF
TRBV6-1 CASSERPAGANVLTF
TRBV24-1 CATSEAATGLDTGELFF
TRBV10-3 CAIRGGPSENYGYTF
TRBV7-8 CASSPDPGTFYGYTF
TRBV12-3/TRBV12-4 CASSPTETFEAFF
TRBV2 CASSDGQDNVADTQYF
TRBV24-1 CATSVWDQPQHF
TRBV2 CASSRDPGLAGGQGTQYF
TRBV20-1 CSAEGRGGFDEQYF
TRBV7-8 CASSSTGISYEQYF
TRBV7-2 CASSWAGTRGGETQYF
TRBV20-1 CSARERRFGLTF
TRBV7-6 CASSRLAGADEQYF
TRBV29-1 CSVKALNTEAFF
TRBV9 CASSVLIGGTDTQYF
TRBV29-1 CSVAGLAGLVAQYF
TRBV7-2 CASSLVGYRSTYTEAFF
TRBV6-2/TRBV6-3 CASQMGQGLGYTF
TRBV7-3 CASSPARGGAYTEAFF
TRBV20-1 CSAREDRDNGYTF
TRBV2 CASNINRDYYANTGELFF
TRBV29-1 CSSTSGGAFYEQYF
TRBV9 CAQDGNYGYTF
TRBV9 CASSRQGATGNTIYF
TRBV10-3 CAITPRYRKNEKLFF
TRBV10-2 CASIPRELDNTGELFF
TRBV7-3 CASSLAGGRDGYTF
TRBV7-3 CASSDGQRETQYF
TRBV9 CASTVQGAGELFF
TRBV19 CASSRDRVSHEQYF
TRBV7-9 CASSHRITYDRGNNEKLFF
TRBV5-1 CASSDGQGKGTEAFF
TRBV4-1 CASSQEWHTEAFF
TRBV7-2 CASSLDSYYTEAFF